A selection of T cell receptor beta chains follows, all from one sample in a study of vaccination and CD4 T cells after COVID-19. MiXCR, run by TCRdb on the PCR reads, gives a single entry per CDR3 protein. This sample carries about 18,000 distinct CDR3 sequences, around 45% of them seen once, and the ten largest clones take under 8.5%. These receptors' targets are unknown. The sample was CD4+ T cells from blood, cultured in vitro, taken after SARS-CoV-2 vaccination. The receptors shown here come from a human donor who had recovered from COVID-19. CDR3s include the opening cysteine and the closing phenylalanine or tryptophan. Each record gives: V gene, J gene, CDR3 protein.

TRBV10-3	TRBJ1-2	CAISEDRVVGYTF
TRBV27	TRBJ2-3	CASSEYRANTQYF
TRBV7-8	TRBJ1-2	CASSFWGKEGYTF
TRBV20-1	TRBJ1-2	CSAKEADTINNYGYTF
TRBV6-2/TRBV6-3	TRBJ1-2	CASSPPGVHYGYTF
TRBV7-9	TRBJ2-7	CASSLRPAGGKEQYF
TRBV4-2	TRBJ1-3	CASSQEGVSGNTIYF
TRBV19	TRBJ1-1	CASSVTGTANTEAFF
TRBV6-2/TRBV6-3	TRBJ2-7	CASSRPQGLEQYF
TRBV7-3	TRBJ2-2	CASSPKGVGELFF
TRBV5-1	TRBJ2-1	CASSSAKDLAGGVDEQFF
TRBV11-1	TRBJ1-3	CASSRGPSTGNTIYF
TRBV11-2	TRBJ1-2	CASSPWTLLGYGYTF
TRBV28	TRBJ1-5	CASSSGGAGQPQHF
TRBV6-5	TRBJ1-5	CASSYSGSREPQHF
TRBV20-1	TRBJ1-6	CSARSGQGNAGINSPLHF
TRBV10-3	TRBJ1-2	CAISGSRQGYTF
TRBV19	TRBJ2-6	CASSIREPGANVLTF
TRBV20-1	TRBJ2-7	CSATPGFQREQYF
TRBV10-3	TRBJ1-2	CAISEYRQGGIYGYTF
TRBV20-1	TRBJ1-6	CSARGEGVPYNSPLHF
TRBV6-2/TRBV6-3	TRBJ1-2	CASSYSIGYTF